The present entry profiles one T cell receptor (beta chain) with its context. Its matching antigen is unknown. Next came a second PCR, run for about 7 to 12 cycles, which used a sample-barcoded 5' primer along with a J-beta primer mix. TCRdb called the 5' RACE reads again in MiXCR, with one record for every CDR3 protein. Of over a million distinct CDR3 sequences listed, 40% to 50% are singletons. The data were taken from a study of blood T cells in healthy people across ages. Study conclusions and caveats: For the donors, CMV status was unknown and possibly confounded expanded clonotype changes.

Trimming cost V 4 bases and J 0 bases, with 19 bases left between them. The CDR3 is 18 amino acids. CDR1 is SGHDT and CDR2 is YYEEEE in the germline V gene. Every participating donor contributed approximately 10 milliliters of peripheral blood through a draw. Per individual sample, total RNA of at least 5 micrograms was extracted. The V and J genes are TRBV5-6 and TRBJ1-4; D is undetermined. The specimen was blood. This receptor was obtained from a woman aged 18-29 years in good health. The CDR3 here is CASSTLRTISATNEKLFF. The DNA of the CDR3 is TGTGCCAGCAGCACCCTCCGGACTATCTCCGCAACTAATGAAAAACTGTTTTTT.